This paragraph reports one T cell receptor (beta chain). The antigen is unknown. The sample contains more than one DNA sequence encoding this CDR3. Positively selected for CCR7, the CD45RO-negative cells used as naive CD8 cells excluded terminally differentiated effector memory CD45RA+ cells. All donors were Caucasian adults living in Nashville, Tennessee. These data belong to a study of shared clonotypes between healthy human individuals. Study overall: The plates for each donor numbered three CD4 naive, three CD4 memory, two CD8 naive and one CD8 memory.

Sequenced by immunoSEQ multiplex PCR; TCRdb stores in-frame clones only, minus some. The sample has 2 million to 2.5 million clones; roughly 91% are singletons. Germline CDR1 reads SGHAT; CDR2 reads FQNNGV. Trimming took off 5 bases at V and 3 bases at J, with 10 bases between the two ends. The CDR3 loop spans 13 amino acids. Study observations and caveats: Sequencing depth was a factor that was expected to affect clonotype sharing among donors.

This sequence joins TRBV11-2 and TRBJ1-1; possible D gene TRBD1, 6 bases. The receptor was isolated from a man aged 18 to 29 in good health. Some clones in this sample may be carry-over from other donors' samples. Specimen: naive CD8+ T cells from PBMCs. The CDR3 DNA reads TGTGCCAGCAGCCCGAGGGGGGACACTGAAGCTTTCTTT. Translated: CASSPRGDTEAFF.